The text below deals with one T cell receptor beta chain. The CDR3 runs to 18 residues. Per the original methods: Scientists estimated how many nucleated cells there were by amplifying reference gene primers. Here immunoSEQ multiplex PCR was the method, and the copy in TCRdb shows in-frame clones only, minus some. D and trimming come from the DNA, and the V and J calls and clone size come from that table. This sample carries approximately 300,000 clones, around nine tenths of them seen once, and the ten largest clones take about 11%. This record belongs to a study of blood T cell repertoires in COVID-19. As for the study in general: The study drew acute and convalescent COVID-19 samples from the United States, Italy and Spain. In each case, the material was cDNA or gDNA derived from T cells, B-cell-depleted T cells, or PBMCs.

Seattle-derived patients entered the study during active infection and were followed longitudinally. The sequencing sample was made of peripheral blood. This receptor was identified in a woman in her 30s with COVID-19, enrolled during active disease. V gene TRBV21-1 combines with J gene TRBJ1-1; TRBD1, the table's D call, lacks a check against the DNA. TRBV21-1 is labeled a pseudogene. The CDR3 DNA follows: TGTGCCAGCAGCAAAGGGGGGACAGGGGGCTCGAGGGACACTGAAGCTTTCTTT. Translated, it gives CASSKGGTGGSRDTEAFF.